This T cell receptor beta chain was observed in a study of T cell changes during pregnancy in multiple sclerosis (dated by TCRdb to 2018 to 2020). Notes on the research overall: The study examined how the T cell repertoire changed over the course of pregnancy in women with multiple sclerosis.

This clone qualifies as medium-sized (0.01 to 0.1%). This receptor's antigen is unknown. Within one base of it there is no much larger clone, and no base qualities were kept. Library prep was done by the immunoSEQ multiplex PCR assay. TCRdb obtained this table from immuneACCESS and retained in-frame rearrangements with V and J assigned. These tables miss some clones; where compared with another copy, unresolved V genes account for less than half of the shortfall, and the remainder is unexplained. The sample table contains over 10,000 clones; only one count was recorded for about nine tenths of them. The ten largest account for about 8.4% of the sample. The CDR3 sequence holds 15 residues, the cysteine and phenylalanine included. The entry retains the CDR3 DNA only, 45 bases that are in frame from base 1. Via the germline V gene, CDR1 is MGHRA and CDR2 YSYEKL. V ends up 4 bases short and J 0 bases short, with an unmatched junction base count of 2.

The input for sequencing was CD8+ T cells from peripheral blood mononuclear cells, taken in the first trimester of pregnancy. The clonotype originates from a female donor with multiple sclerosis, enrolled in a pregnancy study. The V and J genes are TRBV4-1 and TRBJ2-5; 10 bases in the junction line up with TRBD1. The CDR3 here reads CASSPGTGDQETQYF. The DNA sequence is TGCGCCAGCAGCCCTGGGACAGGGGACCAAGAGACCCAGTACTTC.